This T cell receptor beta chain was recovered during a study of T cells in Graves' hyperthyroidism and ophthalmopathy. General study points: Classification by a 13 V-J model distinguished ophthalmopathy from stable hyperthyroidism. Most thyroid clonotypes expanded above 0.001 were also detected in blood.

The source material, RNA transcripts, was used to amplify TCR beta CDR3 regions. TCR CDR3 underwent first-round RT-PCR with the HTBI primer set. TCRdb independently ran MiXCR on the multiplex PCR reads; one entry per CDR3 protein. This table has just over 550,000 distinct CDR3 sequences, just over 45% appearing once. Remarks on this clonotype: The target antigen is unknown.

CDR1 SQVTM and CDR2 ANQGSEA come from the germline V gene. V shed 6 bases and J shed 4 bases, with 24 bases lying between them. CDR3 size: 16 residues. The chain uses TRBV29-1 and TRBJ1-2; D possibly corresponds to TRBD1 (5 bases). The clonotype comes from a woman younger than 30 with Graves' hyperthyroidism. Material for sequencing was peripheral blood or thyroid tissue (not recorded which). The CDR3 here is CSVTSEAGAFVYGYTF. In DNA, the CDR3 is TGCAGCGTGACCTCTGAGGCCGGGGCTTTTGTCTATGGCTACACCTTC.